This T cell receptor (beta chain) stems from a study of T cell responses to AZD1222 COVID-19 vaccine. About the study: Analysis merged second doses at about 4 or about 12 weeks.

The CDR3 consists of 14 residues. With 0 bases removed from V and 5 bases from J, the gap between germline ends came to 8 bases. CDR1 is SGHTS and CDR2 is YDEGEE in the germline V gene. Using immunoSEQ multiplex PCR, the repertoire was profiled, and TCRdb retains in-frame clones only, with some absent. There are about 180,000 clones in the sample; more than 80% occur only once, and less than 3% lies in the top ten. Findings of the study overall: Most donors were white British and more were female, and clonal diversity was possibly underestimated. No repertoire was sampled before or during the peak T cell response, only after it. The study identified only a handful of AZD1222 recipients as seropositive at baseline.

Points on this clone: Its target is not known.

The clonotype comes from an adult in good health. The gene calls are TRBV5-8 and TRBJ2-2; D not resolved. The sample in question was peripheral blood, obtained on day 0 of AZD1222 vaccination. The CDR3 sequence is CASSLGLLTGELFF. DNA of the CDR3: TGTGCCAGCAGCTTGGGCCTATTAACCGGGGAGCTGTTTTTT.